This TCR beta chain was identified in a study of tumour-infiltrating T cells in Burkitt lymphoma. Study background: The Burkitt lymphoma cohort spanned all epidemiological subtypes. Overall and progression-free survival were predicted by productive clonality. General study results and limits: Several public clonotypes were shared across many Burkitt lymphoma patients.

This clone was recorded a few times. The antigen is undetermined. Germline CDR1 reads MNHNY; CDR2 reads SVGAGI (reference sequence). This CDR3 spans 13 amino acids. The germline V and J ends were trimmed by 6 bases and 1 base, with 9 bases remaining between them. Data came from immunoSEQ multiplex PCR; TCRdb stores just in-frame clones and leaves some out. The data contain 2,000 to 2,500 clones, roughly 15% of them singletons. The clonotype was recovered from a human donor with Burkitt lymphoma. V is TRBV6-6 and J is TRBJ1-1; D gene uncertain. Sequenced sample: tumor tissue. The CDR3, as DNA: TGTGCCAGCAGCCGCACATCGAACACTGAAGCTTTCTTT. This codes for CASSRTSNTEAFF.